These 27 T cell receptor beta chains came from one sample sequenced in a study of post-analysis software for immune sequencing data. Sequencing libraries made from TCR beta cDNA carried unique molecular identifiers. Each CDR3 protein is one row after TCRdb ran MiXCR on the PCR reads. The data contain some 690,000 distinct CDR3 sequences, roughly 30% of them singletons. Their target antigens are unknown. Study results and caveats: Relative to controls, patients had five TRBV segments at higher frequency, with TRBV5-6, TRBV5-1 and TRBV20-1 among these.

The sequenced material came from blood. These receptor sequences come from a girl aged 10-17 years with multiple sclerosis.

This clonotype was recorded a few times. This chain links TRBV4-2 with TRBJ1-2; a weak D match, TRBD1 (5 bases). Trimming removed 7 bases at V and 6 bases at J, with 21 bases between. Germline CDR1 LGHNA, CDR2 YNFKEQ. This CDR3 has 15 amino acids. As DNA, the CDR3 is TGTGCCAGCACGTCCCCCAGACAGCCCCTAAATGGCTACACCTTC. Amino acids: CASTSPRQPLNGYTF.

This clonotype was found many times. The gene calls are TRBV28 and TRBJ1-2; maybe TRBD1 (5 bases). Germline CDR1 is MDHEN and CDR2 is SYDVKM. Trimming removed 8 bases from V and 3 bases from J, with 13 bases in between. The CDR3 runs 13 residues. The CDR3 sequence: CASFRASDYGYTF. The DNA of the CDR3 is TGTGCCAGCTTCAGGGCTTCAGACTATGGCTACACCTTC.

In nucleotides, the CDR3 is TGCAGTGCTAGAGATCCTTATGGGACTAGCTTTTACGAGCAGTACTTC. This translates into CSARDPYGTSFYEQYF. V gene TRBV20-1 combines with J gene TRBJ2-7; 9 nucleotides agree with TRBD2. V lost 0 bases to trimming and J lost 4 bases; unmatched junction nucleotides: 10. The germline V gene has CDR1 DFQATT and CDR2 SNEGSKA (reference sequence). This CDR3 has 16 residues.

This clonotype was observed many times. This chain joins TRBV6-6 and TRBJ1-2, with a weak D call TRBD1 (5 bases). Germline CDR1 MNHNY, CDR2 SVGAGI (reference sequence). The CDR3 runs to 14 residues. V gave up 2 bases and J gave up 8 bases, with 15 bases separating them. The chain's CDR3 is CASSYQRGAEGYTF. Here the CDR3 DNA reads TGTGCCAGCAGTTACCAGAGGGGCGCTGAGGGCTACACCTTC.

The count of this clonotype is one. The V call is TRBV5-1, the J call TRBJ1-1, with 8 bases identical to TRBD1. V dropped 4 bases and J dropped 1; count of bases not matched to a gene: 9. The V gene's germline CDR1 is SGHRS and CDR2 YFSETQ. The CDR3 loop spans 16 amino acids. CDR3 in DNA: TGCGCCAGCAGCCTGGCCCCTGACAGGGGGAACACTGAAGCTTTCTTT. Translation: CASSLAPDRGNTEAFF.

There are a few counts of this clonotype. This chain uses TRBV7-2 with TRBJ1-1; D is ambiguous. Germline-derived CDR1 and CDR2 are SGHTA and FQGNSA. V was trimmed by 2 bases and J by 0 bases, leaving 7 bases between them. This CDR3 is 14 amino acids long. CDR3: CASSLSSVNTEAFF. Written as DNA, the CDR3 is TGTGCCAGCAGCTTAAGTTCAGTGAACACTGAAGCTTTCTTT.

V usage is TRBV5-6 and J usage is TRBJ1-5; D might be TRBD1 (6 bases). CDR1 is SGHDT, CDR2 YYEEEE, per germline. V was clipped by 1 base and J by 0 bases, with 11 bases between them. CDR3 size: 16 residues. The CDR3 loop reads CASSLWRGFSNQPQHF. In DNA form, the CDR3 reads TGTGCCAGCAGCTTGTGGAGGGGGTTTAGCAATCAGCCCCAGCATTTT. The full variable domain, rest sourced from reference TRBV5-6 and TRBJ1-5, is DAGVTQSPTHLIKTRGQQVTLRCSPKSGHDTVSWYQQALGQGPQFIFQYYEEEERQRGNFPDRFSGHQFPNYSSELNVNALLLGDSALYLCASSLWRGFSNQPQHFGDGTRLSIL.

Worth noting for this clonotype: Germline and junction disagree at one end, which may indicate a read error. This chain uses TRBV29-1 with TRBJ2-7, with D uncertain. The CDR3 is 12 amino acids. Germline lookup yields CDR1 SQVTM and CDR2 ANQGSEA. The CDR3 coding sequence is TGCGGCGTTGAAGATCGGGTCTACGAGCAGTACTTC. Amino acids: CGVEDRVYEQYF.

The V gene is TRBV10-3, the J gene TRBJ2-7; 13 nucleotides agree with TRBD2. The CDR3 has 17 amino acids. Per the germline V gene, CDR1 is ENHRY and CDR2 is SYGVKD. The J segment lost 4 bases and the V segment lost 2 bases, leaving 8 bases of the junction unmatched. CDR3 coding DNA: TGTGCCATCAGTGAGGGACTAGCGGGAGTATCGAGTTACGAGCAGTACTTC. Translated: CAISEGLAGVSSYEQYF.

Of note for this clonotype: A much larger clone lies a single base off, so this may be a read error. The CDR3 loop is CSVVRGTGNKQFF. The CDR3 DNA sequence: TGCAGCGTTGTAAGAGGGACGGGAAATAAGCAGTTCTTC. The rearrangement uses TRBV29-1 and TRBJ2-1, with D possibly being TRBD1 or TRBD2 (5 bases each). V was trimmed by 4 bases and J by 11 bases, leaving 18 bases between them. The CDR3 length is 13 residues. Germline CDR1 reads SQVTM; CDR2 reads ANQGSEA.

The CDR3 nucleotides read TGCGCCAGCAGCAAGAACCGGGACAGACAAGAGACCCAGTACTTC. Protein: CASSKNRDRQETQYF. The J gene is TRBJ2-5, the V gene TRBV5-1, with TRBD1 matching 7 bases. J was trimmed by 2 bases and V by 4 bases; bases with no gene match: 8. Germline CDR1 reads SGHRS; CDR2 reads YFSETQ. The CDR3 spans 15 residues.

A few counts support this clonotype. The V and J genes are TRBV28 and TRBJ2-6; a weak D match, TRBD2 (6 bases). Trimming stripped 2 bases from V and 0 bases from J, with 14 bases between. Germline V gene sequence: CDR1 MDHEN, CDR2 SYDVKM. This CDR3 spans 18 amino acids. CDR3 DNA: TGTGCCAGCAGTTTAGCGGGGCAGTTCAGCTCTGGGGCCAACGTCCTGACTTTC. Translated, it gives CASSLAGQFSSGANVLTF.

A few counts support this clonotype. The chain has TRBV28 and TRBJ2-3; D is uncertain. This CDR3 region has 18 residues. The V end lost 3 bases, the J end lost 3 bases, and 22 bases lay between the germline ends. Germline V CDR1 and CDR2: MDHEN, SYDVKM. Here the CDR3 DNA reads TGTGCCAGCAGTTTCCCCTTCCGGACGACTTCTCGGACAGATACGCAGTATTTT. Translated, it gives CASSFPFRTTSRTDTQYF. The full variable domain, with the rest looked up from reference TRBV28 and TRBJ2-3, is DVKVTQSSRYLVKRTGEKVFLECVQDMDHENMFWYRQDPGLGLRLIYFSYDVKMKEKGDIPEGYSVSREKKERFSLILESASTNQTSMYLCASSFPFRTTSRTDTQYFGPGTRLTVL.

The rearrangement links TRBV6-1 to TRBJ1-1; D unclear. Germline lookup yields CDR1 MNHNS and CDR2 SASEGT. The CDR3 extends over 14 amino acids. V was shortened by 3 bases and J by 7 bases, with 15 bases between the two germline ends. CDR3 coding DNA: TGTGCCAGCAGTGAGGCACCCCTTCTGGTTGAAGCTTTCTTT. It encodes CASSEAPLLVEAFF.

The V gene is TRBV6-1, the J gene TRBJ2-5; TRBD1 is a possible D gene (6 bases). From germline, CDR1 is MNHNS and CDR2 SASEGT. Trimming removed 2 bases from V and 7 bases from J, with 17 bases in between. CDR3 size: 15 residues. CDR3 amino acids: CASSEMGATVGTQYF. The CDR3 nucleotides read TGTGCCAGCAGTGAAATGGGGGCCACGGTGGGGACCCAGTACTTC.

This clonotype was found a few times. The V call is TRBV6-6, the J call TRBJ2-3, with unresolved D. Trimming cost V 11 bases and J 0 bases, with 15 bases left between them. CDR3 size: 14 residues. Germline CDR1 and CDR2: MNHNY and SVGAGI (reference sequence). In DNA, the CDR3 is TGTGCCGGGTCTCGCGGTGATAGCACAGATACGCAGTATTTT. Translation: CAGSRGDSTDTQYF.

The chain carries TRBV4-1 and TRBJ1-1; D may be TRBD1 (5 bases). The germline gives CDR1 MGHRA, CDR2 YSYEKL. Trimming cost V 8 bases and J 8 bases, with 15 bases left between them. This CDR3 contains 12 residues. CDR3 residues: CASGAGWTEAFF. For the CDR3, the DNA is TGCGCCAGCGGGGCAGGTTGGACCGAAGCTTTCTTT.

The chain carries TRBV20-1 and TRBJ2-1, with 7 nucleotides matching TRBD1. This CDR3 is built from 18 residues. CDR1 is DFQATT and CDR2 is SNEGSKA in the germline V gene (reference sequence). The V gene end was trimmed by 3 bases and the J gene end by 8 bases; junction bases not matched to a gene: 22. DNA for the CDR3: TGCAGTGCTAGGGGGGACAGCAAAGACCTTGTCTACGATTATGAGCAGTTCTTC. Protein sequence: CSARGDSKDLVYDYEQFF.

This clonotype was found once. The V gene is TRBV24-1, the J gene TRBJ2-7, with no clear D. V was clipped by 5 bases and J by 2 bases, with 18 bases between them. CDR3 length: 16 residues. In germline, CDR1 is KGHDR, CDR2 SFDVKD. CDR3 sequence (DNA): TGTGCCACCAGTGGACTCGACACCATGGGAACCTACGAGCAGTACTTC. Amino acids: CATSGLDTMGTYEQYF.

The V and J genes are TRBV18 and TRBJ1-1; 7 bases match TRBD1. This CDR3 has 11 residues. Germline CDR1 reads KGHSH; CDR2 reads LQKENI. V gave up 2 bases and J gave up 11 bases; unmatched junction bases: 2. The CDR3 protein is CASSPTGDAFF. DNA of the CDR3: TGTGCCAGCTCACCAACAGGGGACGCTTTCTTT.

V usage is TRBV5-1 and J usage is TRBJ2-3, with D perhaps matching TRBD1 (6 bases). In germline, CDR1 is SGHRS, CDR2 YFSETQ. This CDR3 is built from 15 residues. V lost 4 bases to trimming and J lost 6 bases, with 18 bases between them. CDR3 DNA: TGCGCCAGCAGCACAGGGACGGCTCCTGGGGATACGCAGTATTTT. Amino acids: CASSTGTAPGDTQYF.

The chain has TRBV28 and TRBJ1-1; 10 nucleotides align to TRBD1. This CDR3 has 15 amino acids. V lost 5 bases, J lost 5 bases, and 8 bases stayed unmatched. Per germline, CDR1 MDHEN and CDR2 SYDVKM. In nucleotides, the CDR3 is TGTGCCAGCAGTCTGGGACAGGGGTTTGTGACTGAAGCTTTCTTT. Protein product: CASSLGQGFVTEAFF.

The chain carries TRBV7-8 and TRBJ2-3; D not resolved. The CDR3 has 16 residues. Looked up from germline, CDR1 is SGHVS and CDR2 is FQNEAQ. Trimming took 4 bases from V and 2 from J, leaving 16 bases between them. Written as DNA, the CDR3 is TGTGCCAGCAGCTCTAACCCGGAGCTAGACACAGATACGCAGTATTTT. Its protein is CASSSNPELDTDTQYF. Supplemented by reference TRBV7-8 and TRBJ2-3, the full variable domain reads GAGVSQSPRYKVAKRGQDVALRCDPISGHVSLFWYQQALGQGPEFLTYFQNEAQLDKSGLPSDRFFAERPEGSVSTLKIQRTQQEDSAVYLCASSSNPELDTDTQYFGPGTRLTVL.

J is TRBJ2-5 and V is TRBV27; D ambiguous. V was pared by 5 bases and J by 9 bases, with 19 bases between. The CDR3 spans 14 residues. Germline CDR1 and CDR2: MNHEY and SMNVEV (reference sequence). The CDR3 is CASSPRNPRGAQYF. The CDR3 DNA is TGTGCCAGCAGTCCCCGGAACCCCCGCGGAGCCCAGTACTTC.

About this clonotype: A much larger clone differs from this one at a single base, so this may be a read error. The rearrangement uses TRBV12-3 or TRBV12-4 and TRBJ2-7; unclear D gene. The CDR3 is made up of 14 amino acids. Trimming left V 2 bases short and J 7 bases short, with 15 bases between. CDR3 in amino acids: CASSLFWSPYEQYF. Here the CDR3 DNA reads TGTGCCAGCAGTTTATTTTGGAGTCCGTATGAGCAGTACTTC.

The chain employs TRBV28 and TRBJ2-1; tentatively, D is TRBD2 (5 bases). This CDR3 is built from 13 residues. The V end was cut by 7 bases, the J end by 4 bases, with 11 bases between. In germline, CDR1 is MDHEN, CDR2 SYDVKM. The CDR3 region is CASTAGLYNEQFF. The CDR3 region has the DNA TGTGCCAGCACAGCCGGACTTTACAATGAGCAGTTCTTC.

The chain combines TRBV20-1 with TRBJ2-1; D is possibly TRBD2 (6 bases). V lost 7 bases to trimming and J lost 0 bases, with 13 bases between them. The CDR3 has 14 residues. Germline V gives CDR1 DFQATT, CDR2 SNEGSKA (reference sequence). The CDR3 reads CSGERVSSYNEQFF. The CDR3 DNA follows: TGCAGTGGGGAGCGGGTAAGCTCCTACAATGAGCAGTTCTTC.